These 14 T cell receptor beta chains came from one sample sequenced in a study of blood T cell repertoires in COVID-19 (dated by TCRdb to about 2020). Libraries came from the immunoSEQ multiplex PCR assay. In TCRdb, the immuneACCESS table is reduced to in-frame sequences with V and J assigned. These tables do not hold every clone; where another copy was compared, an unresolved V gene accounts for under half, and the others remain unexplained. The sample table shows about 220,000 clones, and 80% to 90% are seen once. The leading ten clones occupy about 8.9% of the sample. The sequenced sample was peripheral blood. These receptors all stem from a man over 45 with active or convalescent COVID-19.

This sequence joins TRBV4-3 and TRBJ2-7, with a possible D match to TRBD1 (6 bases). The CDR3 has 15 amino acids. Germline-derived CDR1 and CDR2 are LGHNA and YSLEER. With 0 bases removed from V and 4 bases from J, the gap between germline ends came to 13 bases. In nucleotides, the CDR3 is TGCGCCAGCAGCCAAGAGGGGGTCAGGGGATACGAGCAGTACGTC. It specifies CASSQEGVRGYEQYV.

The chain joins TRBV4-1 to TRBJ2-1; TRBD2 matches 8 bases. This CDR3 spans 16 amino acids. V was clipped by 0 bases and J by 8 bases; unmatched bases: 9. The germline gives CDR1 MGHRA, CDR2 YSYEKL. CDR3 protein: CASSQESSGSTDEQFF. CDR3 nucleotides: TGCGCCAGCAGCCAAGAGTCGAGCGGGAGTACGGATGAGCAGTTCTTC.

V gene TRBV2 combines with J gene TRBJ1-2; TRBD1 matches at 10 bases. The CDR3 covers 15 residues. The germline gives CDR1 SNHLY, CDR2 FYNNEI. V was clipped by 1 base and J by 4 bases; unmatched bases: 3. As DNA, the CDR3 is TGTGCCAGCAGTGAAGGACAGGGGGCCTCCTATGGCTACACCTTC. Translation: CASSEGQGASYGYTF.

This clone occurred once. The chain couples TRBV4-1 to TRBJ2-7; 11 nucleotides agree with TRBD2. The CDR3 sequence is 17 residues long. Looked up from germline, CDR1 is MGHRA and CDR2 is YSYEKL. Germline trimming cut 2 bases from V and 4 bases from J; bases unmatched to any gene: 10. CDR3 protein: CASSQPSSGRSRYEQYF. The CDR3 DNA sequence: TGCGCCAGCAGCCAACCCTCTAGCGGGAGGTCAAGATACGAGCAGTACTTC.

This clone was recorded only once. The CDR3 DNA is TGTGCCAGCAGCCAAGGGCAGGGACAGGGGGTACAGCCCCAGCATTTT. This translates into CASSQGQGQGVQPQHF. V gene TRBV4-2 combines with J gene TRBJ1-5; 11 bases align to TRBD1. The CDR3 is 16 residues long. The V gene's germline CDR1 is LGHNA and CDR2 YNFKEQ. V shed 1 base and J 7 bases; nucleotides not matched to a gene: 6.

This clone turned up a few times. The rearrangement joins TRBV28 to TRBJ1-1; the D is unclear. From germline, CDR1 is MDHEN and CDR2 SYDVKM. V was clipped by 3 bases and J by 0 bases, with 14 bases between them. The CDR3 consists of 16 residues. The CDR3 protein is CASSFWSGGMNTEAFF. DNA for the CDR3: TGTGCCAGCAGTTTCTGGTCAGGAGGCATGAACACTGAAGCTTTCTTT.

This rearrangement joins TRBV2 to TRBJ2-1; a weak D match, TRBD2 (5 bases). The CDR3 has 16 amino acids. The ends were cut back, 3 bases at V and 5 bases at J, with 17 bases in the middle. The germline V gene encodes CDR1 SNHLY and CDR2 FYNNEI. CDR3 in DNA: TGTGCCAGCAGTGACCTTTTGACTATTTACAACAATGAGCAGTTCTTC. Translation: CASSDLLTIYNNEQFF.

The chain couples TRBV3-1 (or the pseudogene TRBV3-2) to TRBJ2-2, with 8 bases aligning to TRBD2. The V segment lost 2 bases and the J segment 2 bases; nucleotides outside the gene matches: 4. This CDR3 comprises 16 residues. The germline V gene encodes CDR1 LGHDT and CDR2 YNNKEL (reference sequence). CDR3 sequence (DNA): TGTGCCAGCAGCCAAAGAGCGGGAGAAAACACCGGGGAGCTGTTTTTT. It is translated as CASSQRAGENTGELFF.

CDR3 coding DNA: TGTGCCAGCAGTTTATGGTCTAGCGGGGTCCACACAGATACGCAGTATTTT. It translates to CASSLWSSGVHTDTQYF. The chain is built from TRBV28 and TRBJ2-3, with 9 bases that match TRBD2. CDR1 is MDHEN and CDR2 is SYDVKM in the germline V gene. CDR3 size: 17 residues. The J segment lost 2 bases and the V segment lost 0 bases, leaving 6 bases of the junction unmatched.

This clone was seen only once. The chain links TRBV28 to TRBJ1-4; 9 nucleotides match TRBD1. The CDR3 totals 16 residues. Trimming took 4 bases from V and 7 from J; bases not matched to a gene: 10. The germline gives CDR1 MDHEN, CDR2 SYDVKM. The CDR3 protein is CASSWAPGQGGEKLFF. CDR3 nucleotides: TGTGCCAGCAGTTGGGCTCCGGGACAGGGCGGTGAAAAACTGTTTTTT. Supplemented by reference TRBV28 and TRBJ1-4, the full variable domain reads DVKVTQSSRYLVKRTGEKVFLECVQDMDHENMFWYRQDPGLGLRLIYFSYDVKMKEKGDIPEGYSVSREKKERFSLILESASTNQTSMYLCASSWAPGQGGEKLFFGSGTQLSVL.

Only one count was recorded for this clone. CDR3 region: CASSKQGFSYNEQFF. Written as DNA, the CDR3 is TGTGCCAGCAGTAAACAGGGGTTCTCCTACAATGAGCAGTTCTTC. The chain combines TRBV6-5 with TRBJ2-1; 7 nucleotides align to TRBD1. This CDR3 contains 15 residues. Looked up from germline, CDR1 is MNHEY and CDR2 is SVGAGI. V lost 5 bases to trimming and J lost 0 bases; unmatched junction nucleotides: 4.

V usage is TRBV5-5 and J usage is TRBJ2-7, with 8 bases matching TRBD1. Unmatched junction bases numbered 12, after V lost 6 bases and J lost 4 bases. CDR3 length: 15 amino acids. Germline loops: CDR1 SGHKS, CDR2 YYEKEE (reference sequence). CDR3 coding DNA: TGTGCCAGCAAATACGACAGGGGATATTTTTACGAGCAGTACTTC. Translation: CASKYDRGYFYEQYF.

The CDR3 DNA reads TGTGCCAGCAGGGGTTTCGCGGCCGAAGCTTTCTTT. Protein sequence: CASRGFAAEAFF. V usage is TRBV6-5 and J usage is TRBJ1-1; D unclear. Germline CDR1 MNHEY, CDR2 SVGAGI. This CDR3 contains 12 residues. V lost 6 bases and J lost 8, with 13 bases in between.

This clone was detected only a few times. The chain employs TRBV29-1 and TRBJ2-3; D uncertain. V was clipped by 1 base and J by 4 bases, with 6 bases between them. The CDR3 runs to 12 residues. Germline V gives CDR1 SQVTM, CDR2 ANQGSEA. The CDR3 DNA reads as TGCAGCGTTGAAGGGGCCGCAGATACGCAGTATTTT. Translation gives CSVEGAADTQYF.